Below, 30 T cell receptor beta chains from the same sample are listed, as sequenced in a study of molecular identifiers for immune sequencing clone quantification. In TCRdb, the PCR reads were re-called with MiXCR into one record per CDR3 protein. The repertoire includes over 60,000 distinct CDR3 sequences, about 20% of them detected once, and 1.4% sits in the top ten. The source material was naive CD8+ T cells from blood, with Jurkat cell RNA spiked in. The subset is: FACS-sorted CD8+CD4-CCR7+CD45RA+ naive T cells. These receptors were collected from a human donor in good health. Some libraries in this study had Jurkat cell RNA spiked in.

This chain joins TRBV29-1 and TRBJ2-1; a weak D match, TRBD2 (6 bases). This CDR3 spans 15 amino acids. Germline lookup yields CDR1 SQVTM and CDR2 ANQGSEA. Trimming cost V 2 bases and J 1 base, with 12 bases left between them. CDR3 nucleotides: TGCAGCGTTGAATCGGAACTAGCATCCTACAATGAGCAGTTCTTC. Translated: CSVESELASYNEQFF.

This clonotype was seen repeatedly, ten times or more. The V gene is TRBV4-1, the J gene TRBJ1-5, with 9 nucleotides matching TRBD1. Germline trimming cut 2 bases from V and 2 bases from J; bases unmatched to any gene: 4. The CDR3 is 16 residues long. Germline V gene data show CDR1 as MGHRA and CDR2 as YSYEKL. The CDR3 sequence is CASSQSTGGRNQPQHF. CDR3 DNA: TGCGCCAGCAGCCAATCAACAGGGGGCCGCAATCAGCCCCAGCATTTT.

This clonotype was picked up a small number of times. The J gene is TRBJ1-2, the V gene TRBV7-9; unclear D gene. V was clipped by 5 bases and J by 6 bases, with 22 bases between them. This CDR3 is built from 16 residues. In germline, CDR1 is SEHNR, CDR2 FQNEAQ (reference sequence). In DNA, the CDR3 is TGTGCCAGCAGCCCCTCGGGCCGGGAAACCCTGGATGGCTACACCTTC. This sequence encodes CASSPSGRETLDGYTF.

The sample holds many counts of this clonotype. The chain carries TRBV7-9 and TRBJ2-7, with D possibly TRBD2 on 7 matching bases. The ends were cut back, 0 bases at V and 6 bases at J, with 12 bases in the middle. There are 14 residues in the CDR3. The V gene's germline CDR1 is SEHNR and CDR2 FQNEAQ (reference sequence). The CDR3 protein is CASSLAAGASEQYF. The CDR3 DNA reads TGTGCCAGCAGCTTAGCGGCGGGGGCGAGCGAGCAGTACTTC.

This chain uses TRBV27 with TRBJ2-7, with D perhaps matching TRBD1 (5 bases). The V end lost 3 bases, the J end lost 3 bases, and 9 bases lay between the germline ends. CDR1 and CDR2 from the germline V gene are MNHEY and SMNVEV (reference sequence). The CDR3 contains 13 residues. CDR3 in amino acids: CASSLGRNYEQYF. CDR3 nucleotide sequence: TGTGCCAGCAGTTTGGGGCGAAACTACGAGCAGTACTTC.

This rearrangement joins TRBV6-2 or TRBV6-3 to TRBJ2-3; 11 bases fit TRBD1. The CDR3 contains 14 residues. The V gene end was trimmed by 8 bases and the J gene end by 1 base; junction bases not matched to a gene: 2. CDR1 and CDR2 (germline): MNHEY, SVGEGT. The CDR3 is CASGQGAGTDTQYF. CDR3 DNA sequence: TGTGCCAGCGGACAGGGGGCAGGCACAGATACGCAGTATTTT.

This clonotype was seen repeatedly, ten times or more. The V and J genes are TRBV29-1 and TRBJ2-7; 7 nucleotides align to TRBD2. The trim removed 4 bases at V and 3 bases at J, leaving 0 bases unmatched. Germline values: CDR1 SQVTM, CDR2 ANQGSEA. The CDR3 consists of 11 residues. CDR3 sequence: CSVGEGYEQYF. The DNA for the CDR3 is TGCAGCGTTGGGGAGGGCTACGAGCAGTACTTC.

The table lists this clonotype with many counts. V is TRBV24-1 and J is TRBJ2-3; TRBD2 is a possible D gene (6 bases). Germline CDR1 KGHDR, CDR2 SFDVKD. With 4 bases removed from V and 1 base from J, the gap between germline ends came to 17 bases. The CDR3 consists of 17 residues. This CDR3 is CATSEPRTLARTDTQYF. The CDR3 DNA is TGTGCCACCAGTGAACCACGTACCCTAGCGCGCACAGATACGCAGTATTTT.

Many counts were recorded for this clonotype. This chain connects TRBV7-9 to TRBJ2-7; D is uncertain. The germline CDR1 and CDR2 sequences are SEHNR and FQNEAQ (reference sequence). This CDR3 spans 14 amino acids. V shed 1 base and J shed 2 bases, with 9 bases lying between them. The CDR3 loop is CASSLGVVAYEQYF. DNA of the CDR3: TGTGCCAGCAGCTTAGGGGTGGTTGCCTACGAGCAGTACTTC.

This chain uses TRBV13 with TRBJ2-2, with TRBD2 matching 7 bases. This CDR3 has 18 residues. Germline V gene lookup returns CDR1 PRHDT and CDR2 FYEKMQ (reference sequence). V shed 6 bases, J shed 6 bases, and the junction held 19 bases outside the gene matches. CDR3 amino acids: CASSTRASREWYAGELFF. CDR3 coding DNA: TGTGCCAGCAGTACCCGGGCGTCGCGGGAGTGGTACGCCGGGGAGCTGTTTTTT.

In its sample, this clonotype was seen a few times. As DNA, the CDR3 is TGTGCCAGCAGCATGTATGGGAGCTCCTACAATGAGCAGTTCTTC. It is translated as CASSMYGSSYNEQFF. The J gene is TRBJ2-1, the V gene TRBV11-1, with D possibly being TRBD2 (5 bases). This CDR3 contains 15 residues. The germline V gene encodes CDR1 SGHAT and CDR2 FQDESV (reference sequence). V was clipped by 5 bases and J by 0 bases, with 11 bases between them.

In the case of this clonotype: A much larger clone lies one base from this, so it may be a read error. The final CDR3 position lacks the conserved phenylalanine or tryptophan, pointing to a likely read error. The chain employs TRBV20-1 and TRBJ2-7; D assignment may be TRBD1 or TRBD2 (5 bases each). The germline V and J ends were trimmed by 3 bases and 4 bases, with 13 bases remaining between them. The CDR3 runs 13 residues. The germline V gene has CDR1 DFQATT and CDR2 SNEGSKA (reference sequence). The CDR3 nucleotides are TGCAGTGCTAGTACCTGGGACGGGTACGAGCAGTACTCC. It encodes CSASTWDGYEQYS.

This clonotype has more than one count but fewer than ten. This chain uses TRBV19 with TRBJ1-1; D is unclear. This CDR3 contains 12 residues. Trimming stripped 5 bases from V and 5 bases from J, with 9 bases between. From germline, CDR1 is LNHDA and CDR2 SQIVND (reference sequence). CDR3: CASSPDWTEAFF. For the CDR3, the DNA is TGTGCCAGTAGTCCTGATTGGACTGAAGCTTTCTTT.

Turning to this clonotype: This may be a read error, as it is one base from a much larger clone. This chain links TRBV27 with TRBJ2-3; D may be TRBD1 (5 bases). CDR3 length: 14 amino acids. The V gene lost 4 bases and the J gene lost 4 bases, with 12 bases spanning the gap. Germline loops: CDR1 MNHEY, CDR2 SMNVEV (reference sequence). This CDR3 is CASSYRLAADTQYF. In DNA form, the CDR3 reads TGTGCCAGCAGTTACAGGCTCGCGGCAGATACGCAGTATTTT.

This clonotype has ten or more counts. This chain links TRBV29-1 with TRBJ2-1; 8 bases line up with TRBD2. V dropped 2 bases and J dropped 7; count of bases not matched to a gene: 4. This CDR3 has 13 amino acids. Germline CDR1 and CDR2: SQVTM and ANQGSEA. The DNA of the CDR3 is TGCAGCGTTGAAATGGAGCGGGAGAATGAGCAGTTCTTC. Encoded protein: CSVEMERENEQFF.

This clonotype was seen many times. The chain is built from TRBV15 and TRBJ2-7; 8 bases match TRBD1. The CDR3 is made up of 15 amino acids. Losses at the gene ends were 5 bases for V and 3 bases for J; bases not matched to a gene: 9. Germline V gives CDR1 LNHNV, CDR2 YYDKDF (reference sequence). CDR3 sequence: CATSDSGTGDYEQYF. As DNA, the CDR3 is TGTGCCACCAGCGATTCAGGGACAGGAGACTACGAGCAGTACTTC.

Many counts were recorded for this clonotype. The chain joins TRBV20-1 to TRBJ1-5, with TRBD1 as a possible D gene (5 bases). The V gene's germline CDR1 is DFQATT and CDR2 SNEGSKA (reference sequence). Trimming stripped 1 base from V and 2 bases from J, with 12 bases between. The CDR3 has 15 amino acids. The CDR3 region has the DNA TGCAGTGCTAGAGCCCAGGGCGGAGGCAATCAGCCCCAGCATTTT. Translating gives CSARAQGGGNQPQHF.

CDR3 coding DNA: TGTGCCAGTAGTGTAACCGCGGCAACTAACTATGGCTACACCTTC. Amino acid sequence: CASSVTAATNYGYTF. This sequence joins TRBV19 and TRBJ1-2; unclear D gene. The V and J ends lost 5 bases and 0 bases respectively, with 13 bases between them. The CDR3 runs to 15 residues. CDR1 is LNHDA, CDR2 SQIVND, per germline (reference sequence).

This clonotype was detected ten times or more. V gene TRBV7-2 combines with J gene TRBJ1-1; D possibly corresponds to TRBD1 (5 bases). The CDR3 length is 12 residues. V was clipped by 4 bases and J by 3 bases, with 6 bases between them. CDR1 is SGHTA and CDR2 is FQGNSA in the germline V gene. The CDR3 sequence is CASSWGDTEAFF. As DNA, the CDR3 is TGTGCCAGCAGCTGGGGGGACACTGAAGCTTTCTTT.

This clonotype was counted a single time. Being one base from a much bigger clone, this may be a read error. The chain employs TRBV4-1 and TRBJ2-1; possible D gene TRBD2, 6 bases. The CDR3 runs 14 residues. V dropped 3 bases and J dropped 2 bases, with 8 bases sitting between them. Germline V lookup: CDR1 MGHRA, CDR2 YSYEKL. The CDR3 protein is CASSQGLAYNEQFF. The DNA for the CDR3 is TGCGCCAGCAGCCAGGGACTTGCCTACAATGAGCAGTTCTTC.

This clonotype was detected ten times or more. This chain joins TRBV6-6 and TRBJ1-1; TRBD1 might be the D (5 bases). Germline-derived CDR1 and CDR2 are MNHNY and SVGAGI (reference sequence). This CDR3 has 14 residues. V lost 7 bases and J 3 bases, leaving 15 bases between the germline ends. In DNA form, the CDR3 reads TGTGCCAGCACCCTAGGGGCAGCGGACACTGAAGCTTTCTTT. Translated: CASTLGAADTEAFF.

This clonotype was seen many times. The chain couples TRBV5-1 to TRBJ2-3, with D maybe TRBD2 (5 bases). Germline CDR1 is SGHRS and CDR2 is YFSETQ. The V end was cut by 4 bases, the J end by 2 bases, with 23 bases between. The CDR3 has 18 amino acids. DNA for the CDR3: TGCGCCAGCAGCCAGAGATCAATTCGGGTCGGGGTCACAGATACGCAGTATTTT. Translated, it gives CASSQRSIRVGVTDTQYF.

This clonotype was detected many times. The chain joins TRBV6-1 to TRBJ2-1, with TRBD2 matching 8 bases. The CDR3 has 16 amino acids. Losses at the gene ends were 1 base for V and 3 bases for J; bases not matched to a gene: 5. Germline CDR1 MNHNS, CDR2 SASEGT. CDR3 protein: CASSEVLAAFYNEQFF. The CDR3 nucleotides read TGTGCCAGCAGTGAAGTACTAGCGGCTTTCTACAATGAGCAGTTCTTC.

This clonotype was picked up many times. This rearrangement joins TRBV9 to TRBJ2-1, with a possible D match to TRBD2 (5 bases). The ends were cut back, 5 bases at V and 5 bases at J, with 8 bases in the middle. Per the germline V gene, CDR1 is SGDLS and CDR2 is YYNGEE. The CDR3 runs 12 residues. The chain's CDR3 is CASSPEDNEQFF. CDR3 sequence (DNA): TGTGCCAGCAGTCCGGAGGACAATGAGCAGTTCTTC.

This clonotype was found many times. The chain couples TRBV24-1 to TRBJ2-5, with D possibly being TRBD1 or TRBD2 (6 bases each). V was cut by 9 bases and J by 1 base, with 20 bases left in between. Germline-derived CDR1 and CDR2 are KGHDR and SFDVKD. CDR3 length: 16 amino acids. This CDR3 reads CATSRRGPEGQETQYF. The DNA of the CDR3 is TGTGCCACCTCCCGCAGGGGCCCGGAGGGCCAAGAGACCCAGTACTTC.

The table lists this clonotype with many counts. V and J are TRBV12-5 and TRBJ2-3, with 7 bases matching TRBD1. V was clipped by 1 base and J by 5 bases; unmatched bases: 12. Germline CDR1 reads LGHNT; CDR2 reads FRNRAP. This CDR3 spans 17 amino acids. The CDR3 bases are TGTGCTAGTGGTTTGGCCCTCCAACAGGGGTCGGAAGATACGCAGTATTTT. Translating gives CASGLALQQGSEDTQYF.

J is TRBJ2-4 and V is TRBV13; 9 nucleotides agree with TRBD2. The CDR3 runs to 17 residues. J gave up 4 bases and V 4 bases, and 11 bases lay outside the gene matches. Germline V gene lookup returns CDR1 PRHDT and CDR2 FYEKMQ (reference sequence). CDR3 DNA sequence: TGTGCCAGCAGCTCCGGAAGGGGACTAGCCGAGAAAAACATTCAGTACTTC. As protein: CASSSGRGLAEKNIQYF.

A note on this clonotype: Just one base apart from a much larger clone, this may be a read error. The chain joins TRBV27 to TRBJ2-2; the match to TRBD2 covers 8 bases. The CDR3 contains 16 residues. In germline, CDR1 is MNHEY, CDR2 SMNVEV (reference sequence). CDR3 nucleotides: TGTGCCGGCAGTTGGGCAGCGGGAGAGCTCTCCGGGGAGCTGTTTTTT. The encoded protein is CAGSWAAGELSGELFF.

This clonotype appeared many times. J is TRBJ2-5 and V is TRBV7-9; the match to TRBD1 covers 8 bases. The V and J ends lost 11 bases and 4 bases, in that order; junction bases with no gene match: 6. The CDR3 has 12 residues. Germline CDR1 reads SEHNR; CDR2 reads FQNEAQ (reference sequence). CDR3 amino acids: CAGDRGRETQYF. The CDR3 DNA sequence: TGTGCCGGTGACAGGGGTCGAGAGACCCAGTACTTC.

V usage is TRBV4-1 and J usage is TRBJ2-7; D is unresolved. The CDR3 runs to 15 residues. The V end lost 0 bases, the J end lost 2 bases, and 11 bases lay between the germline ends. Germline CDR1 reads MGHRA; CDR2 reads YSYEKL. CDR3 amino acids: CASSQEKWETYEQYF. DNA for the CDR3: TGCGCCAGCAGCCAAGAGAAGTGGGAAACCTACGAGCAGTACTTC.